This record looks at one T cell receptor (beta chain) sequence and its context. Authors' methods: Amplification from reference gene primers served as the basis for estimated nucleated cell counts. Sequencing used immunoSEQ multiplex PCR; TCRdb keeps in-frame clones, though not all of them. V and J calls and clone size are as listed in that table; D and trimming were resolved from the DNA. This sample has under 200,000 clones, with about 89% found just once. These data are taken from a study of blood T cell repertoires in COVID-19. Study-wide background: Sites across the United States, Italy and Spain contributed samples from acute and convalescent COVID-19. The analysed material was cDNA or gDNA that came from T cells, B-cell-depleted T cells, or PBMCs.

V was clipped by 6 bases and J by 2 bases; unmatched bases: 4. CDR1 and CDR2 from the germline V gene are MDHEN and SYDVKM. The CDR3 runs to 14 residues. This TCR derives from a man between 65 and 85 years old with acute or convalescent COVID-19. This chain connects TRBV28 to TRBJ2-1; TRBD2 matches at 7 bases. Specimen: peripheral blood. The CDR3 loop is CASSIGGAYNEQFF. The CDR3 nucleotides read TGTGCCAGCAGCATTGGGGGGGCCTACAATGAGCAGTTCTTC.